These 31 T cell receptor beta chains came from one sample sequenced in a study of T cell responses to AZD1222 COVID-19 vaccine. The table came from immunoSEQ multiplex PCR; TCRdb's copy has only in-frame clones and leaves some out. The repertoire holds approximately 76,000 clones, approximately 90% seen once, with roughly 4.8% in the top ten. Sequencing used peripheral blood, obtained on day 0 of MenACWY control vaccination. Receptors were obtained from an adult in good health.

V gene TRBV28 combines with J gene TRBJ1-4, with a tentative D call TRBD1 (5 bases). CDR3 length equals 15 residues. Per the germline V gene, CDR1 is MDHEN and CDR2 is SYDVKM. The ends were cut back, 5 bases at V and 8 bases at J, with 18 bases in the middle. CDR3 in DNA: TGTGCCAGCAGTATCACCGGGACTCAGGGAGAAAAACTGTTTTTT. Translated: CASSITGTQGEKLFF.

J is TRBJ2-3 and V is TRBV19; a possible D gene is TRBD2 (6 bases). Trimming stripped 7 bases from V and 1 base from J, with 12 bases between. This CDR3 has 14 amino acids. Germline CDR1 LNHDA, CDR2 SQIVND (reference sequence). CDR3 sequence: CASMLTGGTDTQYF. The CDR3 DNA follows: TGTGCCAGTATGTTGACGGGGGGCACAGATACGCAGTATTTT. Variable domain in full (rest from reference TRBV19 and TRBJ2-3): DGGITQSPKYLFRKEGQNVTLSCEQNLNHDAMYWYRQDPGQGLRLIYYSQIVNDFQKGDIAEGYSVSREKKESFPLTVTSAQKNPTAFYLCASMLTGGTDTQYFGPGTRLTVL.

The CDR3 nucleotides read TGTGCCAGCAGCCCCTCTATCCTCCGCAATGAGCAGTTCTTC. It is translated as CASSPSILRNEQFF. The rearrangement links TRBV6-5 to TRBJ2-1, with no clear D. The V gene lost 6 bases and the J gene lost 6 bases, with 15 bases spanning the gap. This CDR3 has 14 amino acids. Looked up from germline, CDR1 is MNHEY and CDR2 is SVGAGI.

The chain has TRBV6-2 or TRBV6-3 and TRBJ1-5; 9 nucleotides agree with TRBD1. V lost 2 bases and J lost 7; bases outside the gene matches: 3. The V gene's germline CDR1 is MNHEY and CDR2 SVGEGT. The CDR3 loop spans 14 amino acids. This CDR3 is CASSYGTGFQPQHF. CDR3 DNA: TGTGCCAGCAGTTACGGGACAGGGTTCCAGCCCCAGCATTTT.

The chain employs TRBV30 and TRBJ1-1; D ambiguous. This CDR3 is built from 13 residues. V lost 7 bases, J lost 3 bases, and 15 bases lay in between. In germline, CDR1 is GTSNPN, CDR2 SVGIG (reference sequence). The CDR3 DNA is TGTGCCTCCCGAGTAGGGAGTCACACTGAAGCTTTCTTT. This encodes CASRVGSHTEAFF.

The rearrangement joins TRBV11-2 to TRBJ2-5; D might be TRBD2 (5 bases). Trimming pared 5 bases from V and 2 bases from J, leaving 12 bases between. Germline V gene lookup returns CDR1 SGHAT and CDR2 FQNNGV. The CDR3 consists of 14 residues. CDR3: CASSLQRKQETQYF. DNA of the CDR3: TGTGCCAGCAGCCTACAGCGGAAACAAGAGACCCAGTACTTC.

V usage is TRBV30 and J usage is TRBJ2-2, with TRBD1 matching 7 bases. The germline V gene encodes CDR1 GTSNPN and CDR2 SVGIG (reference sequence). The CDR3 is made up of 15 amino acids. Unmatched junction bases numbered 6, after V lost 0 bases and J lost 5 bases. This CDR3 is CAWSVTRGKTGELFF. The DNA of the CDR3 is TGTGCCTGGAGTGTAACCAGGGGGAAGACCGGGGAGCTGTTTTTT.

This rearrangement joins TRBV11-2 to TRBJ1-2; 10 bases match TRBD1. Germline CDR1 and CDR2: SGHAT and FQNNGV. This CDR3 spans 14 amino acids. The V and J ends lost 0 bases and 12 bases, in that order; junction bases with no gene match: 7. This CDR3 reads CASSLDLTGGGHTF. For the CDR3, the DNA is TGTGCCAGCAGCTTAGATCTGACAGGGGGCGGGCACACCTTC.

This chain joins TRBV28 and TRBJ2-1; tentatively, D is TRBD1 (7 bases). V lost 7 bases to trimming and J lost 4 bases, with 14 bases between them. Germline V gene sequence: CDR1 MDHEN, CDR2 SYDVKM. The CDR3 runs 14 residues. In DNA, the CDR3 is TGTGCCAGCAACGGGGACAGCGGGTACAATGAGCAGTTCTTC. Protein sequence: CASNGDSGYNEQFF.

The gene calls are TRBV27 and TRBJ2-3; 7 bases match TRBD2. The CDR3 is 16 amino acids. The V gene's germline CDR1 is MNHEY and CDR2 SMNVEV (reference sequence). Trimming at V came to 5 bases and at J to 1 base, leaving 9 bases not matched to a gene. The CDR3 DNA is TGTGCCAGCAGTCTCGCGCGGGGGAAGGGCACAGATACGCAGTATTTT. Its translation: CASSLARGKGTDTQYF.

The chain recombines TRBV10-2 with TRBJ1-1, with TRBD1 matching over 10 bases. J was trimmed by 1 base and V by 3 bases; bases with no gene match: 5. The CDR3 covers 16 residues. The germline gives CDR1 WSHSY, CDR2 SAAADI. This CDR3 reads CASSDWDRGSNTEAFF. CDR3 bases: TGCGCCAGCAGTGATTGGGACAGGGGTTCGAACACTGAAGCTTTCTTT.

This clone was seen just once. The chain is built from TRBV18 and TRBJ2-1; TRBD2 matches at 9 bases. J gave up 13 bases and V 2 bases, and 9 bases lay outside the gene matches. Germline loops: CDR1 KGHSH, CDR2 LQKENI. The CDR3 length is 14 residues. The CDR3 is CASSPISGRVVQFF. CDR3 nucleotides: TGTGCCAGCTCACCAATTAGCGGGAGAGTGGTCCAGTTCTTC.

CDR3 amino acids: CASSIAAQETQYF. DNA of the CDR3: TGTGCCAGTAGTATTGCGGCCCAAGAGACCCAGTACTTC. The V and J genes are TRBV19 and TRBJ2-5; no definite D call. Germline V gene lookup returns CDR1 LNHDA and CDR2 SQIVND (reference sequence). This CDR3 has 13 residues. Trimming took 3 bases from V and 1 from J, leaving 6 bases between them.

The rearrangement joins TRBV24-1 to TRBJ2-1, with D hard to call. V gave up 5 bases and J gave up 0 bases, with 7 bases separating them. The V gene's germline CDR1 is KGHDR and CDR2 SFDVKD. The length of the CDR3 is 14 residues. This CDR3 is CATSAGSSYNEQFF. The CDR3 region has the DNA TGTGCCACCAGTGCGGGCTCCTCCTACAATGAGCAGTTCTTC.

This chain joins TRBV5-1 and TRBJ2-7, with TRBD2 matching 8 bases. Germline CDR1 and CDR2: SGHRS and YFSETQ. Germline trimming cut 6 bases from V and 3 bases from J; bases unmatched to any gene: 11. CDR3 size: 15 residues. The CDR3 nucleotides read TGCGCCAGCACCCCAAGGAGCGGGGGAGACTACGAGCAGTACTTC. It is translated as CASTPRSGGDYEQYF.

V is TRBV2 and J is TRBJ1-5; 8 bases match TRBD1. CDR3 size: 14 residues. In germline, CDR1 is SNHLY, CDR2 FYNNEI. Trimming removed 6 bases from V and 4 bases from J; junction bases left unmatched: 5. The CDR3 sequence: CASSAGGRNQPQHF. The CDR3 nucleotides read TGTGCCAGCAGCGCAGGGGGCAGAAATCAGCCCCAGCATTTT.

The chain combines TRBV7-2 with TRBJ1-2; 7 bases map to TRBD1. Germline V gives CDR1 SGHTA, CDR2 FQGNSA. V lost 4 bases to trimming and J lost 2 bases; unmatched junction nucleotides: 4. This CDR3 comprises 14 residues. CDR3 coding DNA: TGTGCCAGCAGCTACCAACAGGGGAACTATGGCTACACCTTC. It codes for CASSYQQGNYGYTF.

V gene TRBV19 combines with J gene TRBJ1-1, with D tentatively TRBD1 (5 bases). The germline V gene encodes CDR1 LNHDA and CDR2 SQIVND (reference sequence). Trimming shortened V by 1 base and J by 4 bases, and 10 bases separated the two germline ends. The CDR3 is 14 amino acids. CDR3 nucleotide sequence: TGTGCCAGTAGTATAGGGACGGGGGGCACTGAAGCTTTCTTT. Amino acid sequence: CASSIGTGGTEAFF.

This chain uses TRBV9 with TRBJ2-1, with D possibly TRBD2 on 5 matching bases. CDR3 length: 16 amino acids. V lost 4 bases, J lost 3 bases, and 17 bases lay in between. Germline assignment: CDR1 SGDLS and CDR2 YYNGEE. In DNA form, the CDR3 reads TGTGCCAGCAGCCTCGGTCTGCGGGCTGACTACAATGAGCAGTTCTTC. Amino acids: CASSLGLRADYNEQFF.

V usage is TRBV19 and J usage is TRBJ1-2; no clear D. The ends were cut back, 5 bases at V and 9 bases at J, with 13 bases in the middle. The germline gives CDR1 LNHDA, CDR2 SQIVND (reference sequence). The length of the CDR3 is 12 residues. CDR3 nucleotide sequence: TGTGCCAGTAGTCCCCGGGCGCGTAGCTACACCTTC. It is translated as CASSPRARSYTF.

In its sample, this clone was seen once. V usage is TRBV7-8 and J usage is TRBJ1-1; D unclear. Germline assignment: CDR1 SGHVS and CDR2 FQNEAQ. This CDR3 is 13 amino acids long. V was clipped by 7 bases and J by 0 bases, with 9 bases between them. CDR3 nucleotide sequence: TGTGCCAGCATGGAGGAGATGAACACTGAAGCTTTCTTT. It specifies CASMEEMNTEAFF. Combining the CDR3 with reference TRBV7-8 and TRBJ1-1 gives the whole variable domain GAGVSQSPRYKVAKRGQDVALRCDPISGHVSLFWYQQALGQGPEFLTYFQNEAQLDKSGLPSDRFFAERPEGSVSTLKIQRTQQEDSAVYLCASMEEMNTEAFFGQGTRLTVV.

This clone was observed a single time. The CDR3 loop is CASSSWTAGMVEQYF. The DNA for the CDR3 is TGTGCCAGCAGCTCCTGGACGGCGGGAATGGTCGAGCAGTACTTC. The chain carries TRBV11-2 and TRBJ2-7; possible D gene TRBD2, 6 bases. V was pared by 4 bases and J by 6 bases, with 19 bases between. Germline lookup yields CDR1 SGHAT and CDR2 FQNNGV. This CDR3 spans 15 amino acids.

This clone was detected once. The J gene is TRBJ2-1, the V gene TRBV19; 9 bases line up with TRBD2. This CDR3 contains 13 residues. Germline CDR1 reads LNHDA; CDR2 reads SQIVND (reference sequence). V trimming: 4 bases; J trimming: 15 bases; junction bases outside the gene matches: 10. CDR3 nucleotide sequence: TGTGCCAGTAGTACCGGGACTAGCCCCGCTCTGTTCTTC. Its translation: CASSTGTSPALFF. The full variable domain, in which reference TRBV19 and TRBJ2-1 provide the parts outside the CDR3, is DGGITQSPKYLFRKEGQNVTLSCEQNLNHDAMYWYRQDPGQGLRLIYYSQIVNDFQKGDIAEGYSVSREKKESFPLTVTSAQKNPTAFYLCASSTGTSPALFFGPGTRLTVL.

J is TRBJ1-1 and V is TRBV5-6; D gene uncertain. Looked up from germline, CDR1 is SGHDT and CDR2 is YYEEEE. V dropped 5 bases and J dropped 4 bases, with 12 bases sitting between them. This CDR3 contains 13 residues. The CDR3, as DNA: TGTGCCAGCAGGGGTGCCCGGGTCACTGAAGCTTTCTTT. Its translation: CASRGARVTEAFF.

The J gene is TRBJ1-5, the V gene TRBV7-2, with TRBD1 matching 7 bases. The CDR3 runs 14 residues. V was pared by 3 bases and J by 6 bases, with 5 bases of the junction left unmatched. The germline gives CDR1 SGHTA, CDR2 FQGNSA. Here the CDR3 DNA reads TGTGCCAGCAGCTTTGGGACAGTCCGTCAGCCCCAGCATTTT. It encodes CASSFGTVRQPQHF.

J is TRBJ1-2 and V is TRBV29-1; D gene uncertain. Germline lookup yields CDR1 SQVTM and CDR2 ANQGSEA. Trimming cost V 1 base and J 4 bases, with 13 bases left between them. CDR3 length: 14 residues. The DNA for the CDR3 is TGCAGCGTTGAAGCAACGGGGTTCGGCTATGGCTACACCTTC. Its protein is CSVEATGFGYGYTF.

CDR3: CASSSPGQGVYGYTF. The CDR3 coding sequence is TGTGCCAGCAGCTCGCCGGGACAGGGGGTCTATGGCTACACCTTC. This chain connects TRBV5-4 to TRBJ1-2, with TRBD1 matching 11 bases. The CDR3 length is 15 residues. From germline, CDR1 is SGHNT and CDR2 YYREEE (reference sequence). The V and J ends lost 3 bases and 4 bases, in that order; junction bases with no gene match: 5.

In nucleotides, the CDR3 is TGTGCCAGCAGTTACTCGAGTGCCGGGTCTGGGGGCTACACCTTC. Encoded protein: CASSYSSAGSGGYTF. The chain has TRBV6-5 and TRBJ1-2; D gene ambiguous. Trimming pared 0 bases from V and 8 bases from J, leaving 16 bases between. The CDR3 covers 15 residues. The germline gives CDR1 MNHEY, CDR2 SVGAGI.

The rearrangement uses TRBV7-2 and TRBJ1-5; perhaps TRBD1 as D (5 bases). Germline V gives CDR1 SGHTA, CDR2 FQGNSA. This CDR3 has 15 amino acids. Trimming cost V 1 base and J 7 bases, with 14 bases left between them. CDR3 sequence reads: CASSLGGDAKQPQHF. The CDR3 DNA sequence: TGTGCCAGCAGCTTAGGCGGGGACGCCAAACAGCCCCAGCATTTT. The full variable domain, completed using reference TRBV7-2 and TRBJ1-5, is GAGVSQSPSNKVTEKGKDVELRCDPISGHTALYWYRQSLGQGLEFLIYFQGNSAPDKSGLPSDRFSAERTGGSVSTLTIQRTQQEDSAVYLCASSLGGDAKQPQHFGDGTRLSIL.

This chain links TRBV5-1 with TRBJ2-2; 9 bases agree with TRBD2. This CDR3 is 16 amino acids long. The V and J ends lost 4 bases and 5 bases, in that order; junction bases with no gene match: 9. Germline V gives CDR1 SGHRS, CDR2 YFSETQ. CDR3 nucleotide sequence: TGCGCCAGCAGCCAGGGGGGTAGCGGGAGAACCGGGGAGCTGTTTTTT. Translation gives CASSQGGSGRTGELFF.

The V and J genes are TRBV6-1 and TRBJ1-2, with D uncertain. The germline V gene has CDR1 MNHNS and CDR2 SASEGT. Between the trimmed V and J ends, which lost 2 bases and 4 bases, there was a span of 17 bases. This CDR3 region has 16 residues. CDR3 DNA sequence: TGTGCCAGCAGTGAATGGTCCCTCAGTAGCTCCTATGGCTACACCTTC. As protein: CASSEWSLSSSYGYTF.